Presented here are 8 T cell receptor beta chains from one specimen sequenced in a study of blood T cell repertoires in COVID-19 (dated by TCRdb to 2018 to 2020). Receptor amplification or capture employed the immunoSEQ multiplex PCR assay. Sourced from immuneACCESS, this table was stored by TCRdb with only in-frame sequences that have V and J called. A share of the clones is absent; for the studies checked, an unresolved V gene accounts for under half, and the remainder has no known explanation. In all, the sample holds 160,000 or so clones, and roughly 80% of those were seen once. The ten largest clones capture 15% to 20% of the sample. Sequences were obtained from peripheral blood. The receptor set was obtained from a woman older than 75 with acute or convalescent COVID-19.

The chain couples TRBV7-3 to TRBJ2-2; TRBD2 agrees at 10 bases. This CDR3 has 15 amino acids. CDR1 is SGHTA and CDR2 is FQGTGA in the germline V gene. Losses at the gene ends were 5 bases for V and 5 bases for J; bases not matched to a gene: 5. CDR3 coding DNA: TGTGCCAGCAGCGACTTAGCGGGGGGAACCGGGGAGCTGTTTTTT. Encoded protein: CASSDLAGGTGELFF.

This clone showed up just a few times. The rearrangement links TRBV6-1 to TRBJ1-3; tentative D call: TRBD1 (5 bases). Trimming shortened V by 3 bases and J by 2 bases, and 14 bases separated the two germline ends. The CDR3 totals 16 residues. The germline gives CDR1 MNHNS, CDR2 SASEGT. CDR3 in DNA: TGTGCCAGCAGTGATCAGGGTTCAGCCGCTGGAAACACCATATATTTT. It is translated as CASSDQGSAAGNTIYF.

The V and J genes are TRBV2 and TRBJ2-1; TRBD2 is a possible D gene (6 bases). V shed 7 bases and J shed 5 bases, with 18 bases lying between them. This CDR3 is 15 amino acids long. The germline gives CDR1 SNHLY, CDR2 FYNNEI. Here the CDR3 DNA reads TGTGCCAGCACTCAAGCCCCGGAGGGCCACAATGAGCAGTTCTTC. Its translation: CASTQAPEGHNEQFF.

This chain connects TRBV6-6 to TRBJ1-1; TRBD1 matches 8 bases. The CDR3 has 13 residues. The V gene end was trimmed by 10 bases and the J gene end by 1 base; junction bases not matched to a gene: 5. Germline CDR1 is MNHNY and CDR2 is SVGAGI (reference sequence). The CDR3: CATKDRENTEAFF. The CDR3 DNA reads TGTGCCACCAAGGACAGGGAGAACACTGAAGCTTTCTTT.

The genes are TRBV5-1 and TRBJ2-1; TRBD2 matches 14 bases. The CDR3 length is 18 residues. V lost 4 bases, J lost 0 bases, and 6 bases stayed unmatched. In germline, CDR1 is SGHRS, CDR2 YFSETQ. DNA of the CDR3: TGCGCCAGCAGCCCGGGGACTAGCGGGAGCCCCTCCTACAATGAGCAGTTCTTC. Translating gives CASSPGTSGSPSYNEQFF. The variable domain in full, with the rest retrieved from reference TRBV5-1 and TRBJ2-1, is KAGVTQTPRYLIKTRGQQVTLSCSPISGHRSVSWYQQTPGQGLQFLFEYFSETQRNKGNFPGRFSGRQFSNSRSEMNVSTLELGDSALYLCASSPGTSGSPSYNEQFFGPGTRLTVL.

The V gene is TRBV6-1, the J gene TRBJ2-7, with 9 bases identical to TRBD2. Trimming cost V 2 bases and J 4 bases; bases outside gene matches: 24. Germline CDR1 is MNHNS and CDR2 is SASEGT. CDR3 length equals 21 residues. For the CDR3, the DNA is TGTGCCAGCAGTGAAAGGAAGATTAGGGGGACTACGCTAAGCGGGAGGTACGAGCAGTACTTC. It codes for CASSERKIRGTTLSGRYEQYF.

The chain carries TRBV15 and TRBJ2-5, with D possibly matching TRBD1 (6 bases). The CDR3 totals 15 residues. Looked up from germline, CDR1 is LNHNV and CDR2 is YYDKDF (reference sequence). Between the trimmed V and J ends, which lost 7 bases and 2 bases, there was a span of 17 bases. CDR3 loop: CATTKGEHSQETQYF. The CDR3 DNA reads as TGTGCCACCACCAAGGGGGAGCACTCGCAAGAGACCCAGTACTTC.

This chain uses TRBV15 with TRBJ1-5; TRBD1 aligns across 9 bases. The CDR3 contains 15 residues. Germline V CDR1 and CDR2: LNHNV, YYDKDF (reference sequence). The ends lost 1 base at V and 2 bases at J; junction bases unmatched: 0. The CDR3 DNA reads TGTGCCACCAGCAGAGGGACAGGGGGCAATCAGCCCCAGCATTTT. Protein sequence: CATSRGTGGNQPQHF.